This T cell receptor (beta chain) originates from a study of T-cell memory formation after mild COVID-19. Study results and limitations: The pre-infection memory compartment contained some responding clones, suggesting cross-reactive memory joined.

Per germline, CDR1 SGHVS and CDR2 FQNEAQ. CDR3 length: 15 amino acids. Between the trimmed V and J ends, which lost 3 bases and 0 bases, there was a span of 12 bases. 5'RACE with constant-segment primers built TCRalpha and TCRbeta cDNA libraries with UMIs. Each CDR3 protein gets one entry after TCRdb re-called the 5' RACE reads with MiXCR. The table shows about 110,000 distinct CDR3 sequences, with over 15% occurring only once. Details on this clonotype: Its antigen is still unknown.

The sequencing input was PBMCs or a T cell subset sorted from them (not recorded which). V gene TRBV7-8 combines with J gene TRBJ2-7, with D maybe TRBD1 (6 bases). The TCR sequence derives from a man younger than 35 who had mild COVID-19 (a few samples of this study predate the infection). Cell type and time point are not known. CDR3 protein: CASSFSTGASYEQYF. The CDR3 DNA sequence: TGTGCCAGCAGCTTCTCGACAGGTGCCTCCTACGAGCAGTACTTC.